A selection of T cell receptor beta chains follows, all from one sample in a study of cytomegalovirus exposure and HLA in healthy donors. TCRdb's copy holds only in-frame clones and misses some; the assay was immunoSEQ multiplex PCR. The sample lists about 250,000 clones, roughly 84% occurring once. Sequencing was performed on PBMCs. The receptors shown here come from a girl aged 2-10 years in good health and CMV-seronegative. The CDR3 runs from the conserved cysteine through the conserved F or W. The D gene is left open where the match is weak. Only part of the rows carry a size: once, few, many, or a class if the clone is expanded.

J,D,V,size,CDR3,DNA
TRBJ2-1,TRBD2,TRBV11-2,NA,CASSFRGGIYNEQFF,TGTGCCAGCAGCTTTCGCGGGGGGATTTACAATGAGCAGTTCTTC
TRBJ2-7,TRBD2,TRBV2,NA,CASNPGTSTPEQYF,TGTGCCAGCAACCCCGGGACTAGCACCCCCGAGCAGTACTTC
TRBJ2-7,NA,TRBV30,NA,CAWNRFGGSEQYF,TGTGCCTGGAATCGGTTCGGCGGTAGCGAGCAGTACTTC
TRBJ2-3,TRBD2,TRBV9,once,CASSVERELTTQYF,TGTGCCAGCAGCGTAGAGCGGGAGTTGACTACGCAGTATTTT
TRBJ1-6,NA,TRBV4-1,NA,CASSQDPYSRGSSYNSPLHF,TGCGCCAGCAGCCAAGATCCATACAGTCGCGGGAGCTCCTATAATTCACCCCTCCACTTT
TRBJ1-5,TRBD1,TRBV7-2,NA,CASSLVGTGRGQPQHF,TGTGCCAGCAGCTTAGTAGGGACAGGGAGGGGTCAGCCCCAGCATTTT
TRBJ1-2,NA,TRBV6-5,NA,CASSSSDTPGYTF,TGTGCCAGCAGTTCCTCAGACACTCCTGGCTACACCTTC
TRBJ1-6,TRBD1,TRBV6-6,NA,CASSYSKTGRNSPLHF,TGTGCCAGCAGTTACTCAAAGACAGGGAGGAATTCACCCCTCCACTTT
TRBJ2-3,NA,TRBV6-5,NA,CASSFKSTDTQYF,TGTGCCAGCAGTTTCAAAAGCACAGATACGCAGTATTTT
TRBJ1-1,TRBD1,TRBV27,NA,CASRDAGQGTEAFF,TGTGCCAGCAGGGACGCGGGACAGGGGACTGAAGCTTTCTTT
TRBJ2-2,TRBD1,TRBV6-5,NA,CASSYTTGAAGELFF,TGTGCCAGCAGTTACACAACAGGGGCTGCGGGGGAGCTGTTTTTT
TRBJ2-7,NA,TRBV13,NA,CASSLGGGSSYEQYF,TGTGCCAGCAGCCTGGGGGGCGGGAGCTCCTACGAGCAGTACTTC
TRBJ2-3,NA,TRBV7-9,NA,CASSLVGTTDTQYF,TGTGCCAGCAGCTTAGTGGGCACGACAGATACGCAGTATTTT
TRBJ2-7,NA,TRBV21-1,NA,CASGTSSHYEQYF,TGTGCCAGCGGGACTAGCAGCCACTACGAGCAGTACTTC
TRBJ1-2,NA,TRBV4-2,NA,CASSPTGAANYGYTF,TGTGCCAGCAGCCCGACAGGCGCAGCTAACTATGGCTACACCTTC
TRBJ2-7,TRBD1,TRBV19,NA,CASSMDLGQRPYEQYF,TGTGCCAGTAGTATGGATTTGGGACAGCGCCCCTACGAGCAGTACTTC
TRBJ2-2,NA,TRBV15,NA,CATSRLRSPGELFF,TGTGCCACCAGCCGACTTAGAAGCCCCGGGGAGCTGTTTTTT
TRBJ1-1,NA,TRBV18,NA,CASSADRLNTEAFF,TGTGCCAGCTCAGCGGACAGATTGAACACTGAAGCTTTCTTT
TRBJ2-3,NA,TRBV6-5,NA,CASSRDTQYF,TGTGCCAGCAGCCGAGATACGCAGTATTTT
TRBJ1-1,NA,TRBV6-5,few,CASTRGTEAFF,TGTGCCAGCACCAGAGGGACTGAAGCTTTCTTT
TRBJ2-1,NA,TRBV2,NA,CASSRTPGYNEQFF,TGTGCCAGCAGTCGAACCCCGGGCTACAATGAGCAGTTCTTC
TRBJ1-2,NA,TRBV6-1,NA,CASRTDLYGYTF,TGTGCCAGCAGGACAGATCTCTATGGCTACACCTTC
TRBJ1-4,TRBD1,TRBV30,NA,CAWSADRSIKKLFF,TGTGCCTGGAGCGCGGACAGGAGTATTAAAAAACTGTTTTTT
TRBJ1-2,NA,TRBV6-1,NA,CASNDWQGYGYTF,TGTGCCAGCAATGATTGGCAGGGGTATGGCTACACCTTC
TRBJ2-3,TRBD1,TRBV6-1,NA,CASSWGQVETDTQYF,TGTGCCAGCAGTTGGGGACAGGTCGAAACAGATACGCAGTATTTT
TRBJ1-5,NA,TRBV6-1,NA,CASSERGDQPQHF,TGTGCCAGCAGTGAACGGGGGGATCAGCCCCAGCATTTT
TRBJ2-7,NA,TRBV25-1,NA,CASSGGLYPYEQYF,TGTGCCAGCAGTGGGGGACTCTACCCCTACGAGCAGTACTTC
TRBJ2-2,NA,TRBV30,once,CAWSSGYTGELFF,TGTGCCTGGAGTAGCGGATACACCGGGGAGCTGTTTTTT
TRBJ2-7,NA,TRBV27,NA,CASSLRVSYEQYF,TGTGCCAGCAGTTTGAGGGTATCCTACGAGCAGTACTTC
TRBJ2-1,TRBD2,TRBV18,NA,CASSPTSVSYNEQFF,TGTGCCAGCTCACCGACTAGCGTCTCCTACAATGAGCAGTTCTTC
TRBJ1-1,NA,TRBV7-9,once,CASSLPGITEAFF,TGTGCCAGCAGCTTGCCAGGGATCACTGAAGCTTTCTTT
TRBJ1-5,TRBD1,TRBV6-5,NA,CASSYSSRGHDQPQHF,TGTGCCAGCAGTTACTCATCCAGGGGGCATGATCAGCCCCAGCATTTT
TRBJ2-1,NA,TRBV4-2,NA,CASSQVSVDEQFF,TGTGCCAGCAGCCAAGTTAGCGTCGATGAGCAGTTCTTC
TRBJ2-3,TRBD2,TRBV11-2,NA,CASRPPGLAGGLVDTQYF,TGTGCCAGCAGGCCACCGGGACTAGCGGGGGGGCTGGTAGATACGCAGTATTTT
TRBJ1-1,NA,TRBV7-6,few,CASAQQPGRGDTEAFF,TGTGCCAGCGCACAACAACCAGGGCGGGGAGACACTGAAGCTTTCTTT
TRBJ2-1,TRBD2,TRBV9,NA,CASSVGGRGNEQFF,TGTGCCAGCAGCGTAGGCGGGAGGGGCAATGAGCAGTTCTTC
TRBJ2-5,TRBD2,TRBV7-9,NA,CAIGLAGGETQYF,TGTGCCATCGGACTAGCGGGAGGGGAGACCCAGTACTTC
TRBJ1-3,NA,TRBV4-1,NA,CASSQEAASGNTIYF,TGCGCCAGCAGCCAAGAGGCCGCCTCTGGAAACACCATATATTTT
TRBJ1-4,NA,TRBV27,NA,CASSLTIGTNEKLFF,TGTGCCAGCAGTTTAACCATCGGAACTAATGAAAAACTGTTTTTT
TRBJ2-1,TRBD2,TRBV30,NA,CAWSALAGFAYNEQFF,TGTGCCTGGAGCGCCTTAGCGGGATTCGCCTACAATGAGCAGTTCTTC
TRBJ2-1,TRBD1,TRBV5-1,NA,CASTRDRGTEQFF,TGCGCCAGTACGAGGGACAGGGGGACTGAGCAGTTCTTC
TRBJ2-2,NA,TRBV30,NA,CAWNTPDTGELFF,TGTGCCTGGAACACGCCTGACACCGGGGAGCTGTTTTTT
TRBJ1-5,TRBD1,TRBV18,few,CASSPPGTGNQPQHF,TGTGCCAGCTCACCCCCCGGGACAGGGAACCAGCCCCAGCATTTT
TRBJ2-6,NA,TRBV5-4,few,CASSFLSSGANVLTF,TGTGCCAGCAGCTTTCTCAGCTCTGGGGCCAACGTCCTGACTTTC
TRBJ1-4,NA,TRBV5-1,NA,CASSFWTLEANEKLFF,TGCGCCAGCAGCTTCTGGACCTTGGAGGCCAATGAAAAACTGTTTTTT
TRBJ1-1,NA,TRBV7-9,NA,CASSLREGEGTEAFF,TGTGCCAGCAGCTTACGTGAGGGGGAGGGCACTGAAGCTTTCTTT
TRBJ2-3,NA,TRBV2,NA,CASSPLAITDTQYF,TGTGCCAGCAGTCCCCTAGCGATCACAGATACGCAGTATTTT
TRBJ2-7,NA,TRBV9,NA,CASSPGDYYEQYF,TGTGCCAGCAGCCCGGGCGACTACTACGAGCAGTACTTC
TRBJ2-1,TRBD2,TRBV6-1,NA,CASRVAGGGNEQFF,TGTGCCAGCAGGGTAGCGGGAGGGGGGAATGAGCAGTTCTTC
TRBJ2-7,NA,TRBV10-1,NA,CASSDSGSSYEQYF,TGCGCCAGCAGTGATTCCGGGAGCTCCTACGAGCAGTACTTC
TRBJ2-7,NA,TRBV6-5,once,CATWRYSGNEQYF,TGTGCCACCTGGAGGTATTCGGGTAACGAGCAGTACTTC
TRBJ1-2,NA,TRBV10-2,NA,CASSDQAHYGYTF,TGCGCCAGCAGTGACCAGGCACACTATGGCTACACCTTC
TRBJ2-5,NA,TRBV2,NA,CASSLSREETQYF,TGTGCCAGCAGTCTCTCCAGGGAAGAGACCCAGTACTTC
TRBJ1-1,TRBD1,TRBV7-9,many,CASSTRGDMPNTEAFF,TGTGCCAGCAGCACCAGGGGGGACATGCCGAACACTGAAGCTTTCTTT
TRBJ2-3,TRBD2,TRBV14,NA,CASSQDWVGLAGGPSRSDTQYF,TGTGCCAGCAGCCAAGATTGGGTCGGGCTAGCGGGGGGCCCGTCAAGGTCGGATACGCAGTATTTT
TRBJ2-1,TRBD2,TRBV30,NA,CASTSGGYNEQFF,TGTGCCTCGACTAGCGGGGGGTACAATGAGCAGTTCTTC